The 18 T cell receptor beta chains below all came from one sample that was sequenced in a study of shared clonotypes between healthy human individuals. Method: immunoSEQ multiplex PCR; TCRdb's copy keeps in-frame clones and lacks some. Counted here are about 1,800,000 clones, less than 95% occurring once; the ten biggest clones make up more than 0.95%. Naive CD8 cells, CD45RO-negative and positively selected for CCR7, excluded terminally differentiated effector memory CD45RA+ cells. The source material was naive CD8+ T cells sorted from blood. The receptors derive from a man younger than 35 in good health.

The chain couples TRBV9 to TRBJ2-7; perhaps TRBD2 as D (6 bases). Germline loops: CDR1 SGDLS, CDR2 YYNGEE. Trimming left V 5 bases short and J 11 bases short, with 17 bases between. CDR3 length: 12 amino acids. In DNA, the CDR3 is TGTGCCAGCAGTGGGGGGACGCCGAATAAGTACTTC. It specifies CASSGGTPNKYF. The full variable domain, with the rest looked up from reference TRBV9 and TRBJ2-7, is DSGVTQTPKHLITATGQRVTLRCSPRSGDLSVYWYQQSLDQGLQFLIQYYNGEERAKGNILERFSAQQFPDLHSELNLSSLELGDSALYFCASSGGTPNKYFGPGTRLTVT.

The rearrangement links TRBV2 to TRBJ2-7; a weak D match, TRBD1 (7 bases). Trimming shortened V by 5 bases and J by 2 bases, and 19 bases separated the two germline ends. CDR1 is SNHLY and CDR2 is FYNNEI in the germline V gene. The CDR3 is 16 residues long. CDR3: CASSPPEGQTAYEQYF. CDR3 in DNA: TGTGCCAGCAGTCCCCCGGAGGGACAGACAGCCTACGAGCAGTACTTC.

The V gene is TRBV30, the J gene TRBJ2-1; tentative D call: TRBD1 (6 bases). Between the trimmed V and J ends, which lost 3 bases and 8 bases, there was a span of 20 bases. CDR3 length equals 15 residues. Germline lookup yields CDR1 GTSNPN and CDR2 SVGIG (reference sequence). CDR3 sequence (DNA): TGTGCCTGGAGCCCGACCGGGTCCCCAGGGGATGAGCAGTTCTTC. Translating it yields CAWSPTGSPGDEQFF.

The chain is built from TRBV7-9 and TRBJ2-5, with 8 positions matching TRBD2. CDR1 is SEHNR, CDR2 FQNEAQ, per germline (reference sequence). This CDR3 is built from 16 residues. V lost 4 bases to trimming and J lost 3 bases; unmatched junction nucleotides: 10. DNA of the CDR3: TGTGCCAGCAGCTCTCCTAGCGGGTTAAGGGAAGAGACCCAGTACTTC. The encoded protein is CASSSPSGLREETQYF.

The rearrangement joins TRBV28 to TRBJ1-2, with 8 bases that match TRBD1. The germline gives CDR1 MDHEN, CDR2 SYDVKM. This CDR3 has 16 amino acids. V trimming: 4 bases; J trimming: 7 bases; junction bases outside the gene matches: 14. The CDR3 sequence is CASSSNPTGAGVGYTF. The CDR3, as DNA: TGTGCCAGCAGTTCGAACCCGACAGGGGCGGGGGTTGGCTACACCTTC.

In regard to this clone: The same CDR3 also results from other DNA sequences found in this sample. The V gene is TRBV27, the J gene TRBJ2-7; 8 positions agree with TRBD2. Germline CDR1 MNHEY, CDR2 SMNVEV (reference sequence). V gave up 5 bases and J gave up 1 base; unmatched junction bases: 4. This CDR3 contains 14 residues. The CDR3 DNA reads as TGTGCCAGCAGTCTCTTAGCGGGGTCCTACGAGCAGTACTTC. Translated: CASSLLAGSYEQYF.

The chain employs TRBV9 and TRBJ2-7; TRBD1 or TRBD2 may be the D gene (5 bases each). There are 14 residues in the CDR3. Germline-derived CDR1 and CDR2 are SGDLS and YYNGEE. Between the trimmed V and J ends, which lost 4 bases and 7 bases, there was a span of 18 bases. The CDR3 loop reads CASSPEWDPAEQYF. As DNA, the CDR3 is TGTGCCAGCAGCCCGGAGTGGGACCCGGCGGAGCAGTACTTC.

V usage is TRBV27 and J usage is TRBJ2-3, with TRBD2 matching over 12 bases. The CDR3 has 15 amino acids. Losses at the gene ends were 5 bases for V and 5 bases for J; bases not matched to a gene: 5. Germline V lookup: CDR1 MNHEY, CDR2 SMNVEV (reference sequence). The CDR3 protein is CASSTLAGGIDTQYF. The CDR3 region has the DNA TGTGCCAGCAGTACTCTAGCGGGGGGGATAGATACGCAGTATTTT.

CDR3 protein: CAIPGETYNEQFF. CDR3 DNA sequence: TGTGCCATCCCTGGGGAAACCTACAATGAGCAGTTCTTC. The chain uses TRBV2 and TRBJ2-1; unclear D gene. CDR1 SNHLY and CDR2 FYNNEI come from the germline V gene. CDR3 length equals 13 residues. Trimming cost V 10 bases and J 2 bases, with 12 bases left between them.

V usage is TRBV30 and J usage is TRBJ2-3, with a weak D call TRBD2 (7 bases). CDR1 is GTSNPN, CDR2 SVGIG, per germline (reference sequence). CDR3 size: 15 residues. V was shortened by 4 bases and J by 2 bases, with 16 bases between the two germline ends. The CDR3 spells CAWTPGGPPTDTQYF. CDR3 DNA sequence: TGTGCCTGGACTCCGGGGGGCCCTCCCACAGATACGCAGTATTTT.

This rearrangement joins TRBV7-9 to TRBJ1-4; the D is unclear. Trimming cost V 3 bases and J 1 base, with 9 bases left between them. Germline CDR1 reads SEHNR; CDR2 reads FQNEAQ (reference sequence). The CDR3 sequence is 15 residues long. CDR3 nucleotide sequence: TGTGCCAGCAGCTTCGTCGGGGAAACTAATGAAAAACTGTTTTTT. Protein product: CASSFVGETNEKLFF.

The V gene is TRBV19, the J gene TRBJ1-6; TRBD1 matches at 8 bases. The length of the CDR3 is 16 residues. V trimming: 10 bases; J trimming: 9 bases; junction bases outside the gene matches: 17. CDR1 is LNHDA and CDR2 is SQIVND in the germline V gene (reference sequence). The CDR3 DNA follows: TGTGCCACAAATCTGGGACAGGCCTACGGGGGTTCACCCCTCCACTTT. It translates to CATNLGQAYGGSPLHF.

This clone showed up just once. The V gene is TRBV7-9, the J gene TRBJ2-3; 7 bases line up with TRBD2. The CDR3 runs 17 residues. The V gene's germline CDR1 is SEHNR and CDR2 FQNEAQ (reference sequence). V lost 1 base to trimming and J lost 0 bases; unmatched junction nucleotides: 7. The CDR3 sequence: CASSLGGEGVSTDTQYF. CDR3 bases: TGTGCCAGCAGCTTAGGAGGGGAGGGAGTAAGCACAGATACGCAGTATTTT.

V and J are TRBV27 and TRBJ1-6; D gene unclear. The germline V and J ends were trimmed by 1 base and 6 bases, with 13 bases remaining between them. CDR3 length: 16 residues. Germline lookup yields CDR1 MNHEY and CDR2 SMNVEV (reference sequence). This CDR3 reads CASSLLDPLGNSPLHF. The CDR3 DNA reads TGTGCCAGCAGTTTATTGGACCCTCTGGGTAATTCACCCCTCCACTTT.

CDR3 sequence: CASSPMVQSNQPQHF. The DNA of the CDR3 is TGTGCCAGCAGCCCAATGGTGCAGAGCAATCAGCCCCAGCATTTT. The chain uses TRBV11-3 and TRBJ1-5; no clear D gene. Germline values: CDR1 SGHNT, CDR2 YENEEA. V lost 5 bases and J lost 1, with 12 bases in between. This CDR3 is built from 15 residues.

The chain carries TRBV4-1 and TRBJ2-1; 14 nucleotides line up with TRBD2. The germline V gene encodes CDR1 MGHRA and CDR2 YSYEKL. J lost 2 bases, V lost 4 bases, and 7 bases had no gene match. This CDR3 is 18 amino acids long. CDR3 sequence reads: CASSPGGLAGDTYNEQFF. The CDR3 nucleotides read TGCGCCAGCAGCCCCGGGGGACTAGCGGGGGATACCTACAATGAGCAGTTCTTC.

The chain is built from TRBV9 and TRBJ1-4; D perhaps matches TRBD1 (5 bases). Germline V CDR1 and CDR2: SGDLS, YYNGEE. CDR3 length: 17 residues. V was shortened by 3 bases and J by 6 bases, with 21 bases between the two germline ends. The CDR3 protein is CASSGNGGTSGDEKLFF. The CDR3 DNA reads as TGTGCCAGCAGCGGAAACGGGGGGACGTCCGGGGATGAAAAACTGTTTTTT.

This clone was recorded once. The chain carries TRBV4-3 and TRBJ2-7, with 11 nucleotides matching TRBD1. The CDR3 extends over 17 amino acids. V lost 1 base to trimming and J lost 2 bases; unmatched junction nucleotides: 7. The V gene's germline CDR1 is LGHNA and CDR2 YSLEER. The CDR3 DNA reads TGCGCCAGCAGCCAAGGCCTCCGGGACAGGGGGACCTACGAGCAGTACTTC. Residues: CASSQGLRDRGTYEQYF.